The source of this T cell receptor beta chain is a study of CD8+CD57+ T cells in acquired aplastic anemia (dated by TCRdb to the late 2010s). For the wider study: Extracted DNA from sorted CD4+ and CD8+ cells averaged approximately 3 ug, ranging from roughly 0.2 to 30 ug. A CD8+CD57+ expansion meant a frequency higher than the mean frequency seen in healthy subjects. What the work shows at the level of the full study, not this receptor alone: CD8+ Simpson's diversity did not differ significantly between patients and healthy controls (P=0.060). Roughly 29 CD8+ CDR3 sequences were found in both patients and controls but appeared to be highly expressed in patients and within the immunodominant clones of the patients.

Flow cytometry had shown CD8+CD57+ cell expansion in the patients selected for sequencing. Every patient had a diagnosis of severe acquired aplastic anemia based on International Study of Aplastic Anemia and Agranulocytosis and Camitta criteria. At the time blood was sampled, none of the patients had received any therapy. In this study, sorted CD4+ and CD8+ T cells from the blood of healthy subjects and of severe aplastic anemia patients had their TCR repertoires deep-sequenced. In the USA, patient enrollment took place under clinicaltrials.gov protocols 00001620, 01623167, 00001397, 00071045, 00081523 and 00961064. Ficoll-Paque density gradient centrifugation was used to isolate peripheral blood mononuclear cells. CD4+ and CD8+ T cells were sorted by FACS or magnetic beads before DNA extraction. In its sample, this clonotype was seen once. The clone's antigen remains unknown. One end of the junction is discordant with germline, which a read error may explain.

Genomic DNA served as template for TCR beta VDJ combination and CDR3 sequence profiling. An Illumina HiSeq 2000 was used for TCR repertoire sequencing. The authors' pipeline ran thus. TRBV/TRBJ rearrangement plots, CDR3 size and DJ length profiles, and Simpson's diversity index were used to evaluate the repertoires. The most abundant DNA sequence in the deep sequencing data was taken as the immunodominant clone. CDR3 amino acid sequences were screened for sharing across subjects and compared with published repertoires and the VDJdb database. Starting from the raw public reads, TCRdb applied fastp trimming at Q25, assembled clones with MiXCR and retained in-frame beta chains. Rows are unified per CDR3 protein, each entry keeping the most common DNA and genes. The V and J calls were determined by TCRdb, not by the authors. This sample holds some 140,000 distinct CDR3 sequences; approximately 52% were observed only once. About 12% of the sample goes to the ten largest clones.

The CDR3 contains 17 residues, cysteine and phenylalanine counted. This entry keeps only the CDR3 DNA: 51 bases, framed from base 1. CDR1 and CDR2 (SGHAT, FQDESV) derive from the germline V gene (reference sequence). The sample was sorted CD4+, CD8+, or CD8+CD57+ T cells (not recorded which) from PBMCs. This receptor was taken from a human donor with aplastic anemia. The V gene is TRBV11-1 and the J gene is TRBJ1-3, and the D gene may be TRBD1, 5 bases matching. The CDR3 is CASSQGRFTSSGNTMYF. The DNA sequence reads TGTGCCAGCAGCCAGGGACGTTTCACGAGCTCTGGAAACACCATGTATTTT.